The 10 T cell receptor beta chains below all came from one sample that was sequenced in a study of blood T cell repertoires in COVID-19. The data were produced by immunoSEQ multiplex PCR, yet TCRdb's version contains in-frame clones alone and is incomplete. The data hold about 59,000 clones, with roughly 80% observed a single time. Sequences were obtained from peripheral blood. These receptors were obtained from a human donor in a cohort sampled during active COVID-19.

The chain joins TRBV6-2 or TRBV6-3 to TRBJ2-6, with 10 positions matching TRBD2. The CDR3 covers 21 residues. CDR1 and CDR2 (germline): MNHEY, SVGEGT. J lost 4 bases, V lost 2 bases, and 17 bases had no gene match. The CDR3 is CASSYPSRVVAGGPGANVLTF. The CDR3 nucleotides are TGTGCCAGCAGTTACCCGTCGAGGGTGGTAGCGGGAGGTCCCGGGGCCAACGTCCTGACTTTC.

This clone was recorded only once. The CDR3 here is CASSGVGGSYNEQFF. The CDR3 DNA reads as TGTGCCAGCAGTGGGGTGGGAGGATCCTACAATGAGCAGTTCTTC. This chain uses TRBV6-4 with TRBJ2-1; D perhaps matches TRBD2 (6 bases). The CDR3 is 15 residues long. The V gene lost 4 bases and the J gene lost 1 base, with 11 bases spanning the gap. Germline loops: CDR1 MRHNA, CDR2 SNTAGT.

This CDR3 reads CASSPKGLAGQFF. CDR3 nucleotide sequence: TGTGCCAGCAGCCCAAAAGGACTAGCGGGGCAGTTCTTC. The chain couples TRBV5-4 to TRBJ2-1; 11 nucleotides match TRBD2. The germline gives CDR1 SGHNT, CDR2 YYREEE (reference sequence). CDR3 length: 13 amino acids. After removal of 4 bases from V and 12 bases from J, the junction contained 6 bases not matched to a gene. The whole variable domain, remainder taken from reference TRBV5-4 and TRBJ2-1, is ETGVTQSPTHLIKTRGQQVTLRCSSQSGHNTVSWYQQALGQGPQFIFQYYREEENGRGNFPPRFSGLQFPNYSSELNVNALELDDSALYLCASSPKGLAGQFFGPGTRLTVL.

The chain carries TRBV4-1 and TRBJ2-7; TRBD2 is a possible D gene (5 bases). V lost 4 bases, J lost 2 bases, and 15 bases lay in between. The CDR3 has 15 residues. Germline CDR1 MGHRA, CDR2 YSYEKL. Here the CDR3 DNA reads TGCGCCAGCAGCCCGGTGGGCGGGCCCCCCTACGAGCAGTACTTC. Translated, it gives CASSPVGGPPYEQYF.

This clone has at least ten counts. The rearrangement uses TRBV28 and TRBJ1-1; perhaps TRBD1 as D (6 bases). There are 15 residues in the CDR3. Germline V gene data show CDR1 as MDHEN and CDR2 as SYDVKM. V was cut by 8 bases and J by 3 bases, with 19 bases left in between. The CDR3, as DNA: TGTGCCAGCTTAAACTCACAGGGTCAAGACACTGAAGCTTTCTTT. Encoded protein: CASLNSQGQDTEAFF.

The genes are TRBV3-1 (or the pseudogene TRBV3-2) and TRBJ2-2; 8 bases align to TRBD1. V was pared by 7 bases and J by 1 base, with 5 bases of the junction left unmatched. The germline V gene encodes CDR1 LGHDT and CDR2 YNNKEL (reference sequence). The CDR3 sequence is 15 residues long. The CDR3 coding sequence is TGTGCCAGCATCTCAGGGACAGGGAACACCGGGGAGCTGTTTTTT. This codes for CASISGTGNTGELFF.

CDR3 protein: CASSGLSSYNEQFF. DNA for the CDR3: TGTGCCAGTAGCGGGTTGAGCTCCTACAATGAGCAGTTCTTC. The V and J genes are TRBV19 and TRBJ2-1; unclear D gene. Trimming left V 6 bases short and J 0 bases short, with 9 bases between. The CDR3 has 14 residues. Germline loops: CDR1 LNHDA, CDR2 SQIVND (reference sequence).

A few counts support this clone. This chain connects TRBV4-3 to TRBJ1-3; TRBD1 matches at 11 bases. After removal of 0 bases from V and 8 bases from J, the junction contained 3 bases not matched to a gene. The CDR3 extends over 15 amino acids. Germline values: CDR1 LGHNA, CDR2 YSLEER. This CDR3 is CASSQDGTGGDTIYF. In nucleotides, the CDR3 is TGCGCCAGCAGCCAAGACGGGACAGGGGGTGACACCATATATTTT.

This clone was observed once. CDR3 in amino acids: CASRRGTSGPYEQYF. The CDR3, as DNA: TGTGCCAGTAGACGAGGGACTAGCGGGCCCTACGAGCAGTACTTC. The J gene is TRBJ2-7, the V gene TRBV19; TRBD2 matches at 12 bases. Looked up from germline, CDR1 is LNHDA and CDR2 is SQIVND (reference sequence). V trimming: 6 bases; J trimming: 2 bases; junction bases outside the gene matches: 5. This CDR3 spans 15 amino acids.

This clone appeared once. The chain is built from TRBV6-2 or TRBV6-3 and TRBJ1-5; D is unresolved. Germline CDR1 and CDR2: MNHEY and SVGEGT. With 2 bases removed from V and 7 bases from J, the gap between germline ends came to 12 bases. The CDR3 runs 14 residues. CDR3 region: CASSYLREEQPQHF. Written as DNA, the CDR3 is TGTGCCAGCAGTTACCTTCGAGAAGAACAGCCCCAGCATTTT.